Each of the 3 T cell receptor beta chains below was sequenced from the same sample in a study of OX40 agonist ivuxolimab in advanced cancers. Library preparation employed the immunoSEQ multiplex PCR assay. Sourced from immuneACCESS, this table was stored by TCRdb with only in-frame sequences that have V and J called. A share of the clones is absent; for the studies checked, an unresolved V gene accounts for under half, and the remainder has no known explanation. In all, the sample holds tens of thousands of clones, and 87% of those were seen once. The ten largest clones capture 16% of the sample. Sequenced material: CD4+ or CD8+ T cells sorted from blood, taken in a trial of the OX40 agonist ivuxolimab. Receptors originate from an adult with an advanced solid tumor such as melanoma, head and neck, liver or kidney cancer.

The V and J genes are TRBV9 and TRBJ2-1; 8 bases line up with TRBD2. Germline V lookup: CDR1 SGDLS, CDR2 YYNGEE. V lost 4 bases and J lost 0; bases outside the gene matches: 6. The CDR3 runs 16 residues. As DNA, the CDR3 is TGTGCCAGCAGCACGGGACTAGTGAGCTCCTACAATGAGCAGTTCTTC. Its translation: CASSTGLVSSYNEQFF.

J is TRBJ2-7 and V is TRBV6-1; D possibly corresponds to TRBD1 (5 bases). Germline CDR1 MNHNS, CDR2 SASEGT. This CDR3 contains 14 residues. Trimming took 3 bases from V and 4 from J, leaving 13 bases between them. The CDR3 loop reads CASSDLTVGYEQYF. In DNA form, the CDR3 reads TGTGCCAGCAGTGACCTGACAGTAGGTTACGAGCAGTACTTC.

The genes are TRBV28 and TRBJ1-4, with D unresolved. The germline CDR1 and CDR2 sequences are MDHEN and SYDVKM. CDR3 length equals 15 residues. Between the trimmed V and J ends, which lost 4 bases and 3 bases, there was a span of 12 bases. The CDR3 here is CASSSLELSNEKLFF. CDR3 coding DNA: TGTGCCAGCAGTTCCCTGGAATTATCTAATGAAAAACTGTTTTTT.